This record looks at one TCR beta chain sequence and its context. Its specificity is unknown. The sample belongs to a study of cytomegalovirus exposure and HLA in healthy donors. Amplification used 60 Vbeta primers and 13 Jbeta primers. Libraries were prepared by immunoSEQ multiplex PCR; TCRdb keeps only in-frame clonotypes and omits some of them. This table has fewer than 65,000 clones, around four fifths appearing once. Findings of the study overall: In vitro assays verified that a few CMV-associated chains recognized CMV antigens specifically.

Sequenced input: PBMCs. This TCR came from a young man in good health and CMV-seronegative.

CDR3 loop: CASSLEGASTEAFF. CDR3 nucleotides: TGTGCCAGCAGCTTAGAGGGGGCGAGCACTGAAGCTTTCTTT. V and J are TRBV7-2 and TRBJ1-1; 7 nucleotides agree with TRBD1. The germline V gene encodes CDR1 SGHTA and CDR2 FQGNSA. The CDR3 contains 14 residues. The trim removed 1 base at V and 4 bases at J, leaving 3 bases unmatched.